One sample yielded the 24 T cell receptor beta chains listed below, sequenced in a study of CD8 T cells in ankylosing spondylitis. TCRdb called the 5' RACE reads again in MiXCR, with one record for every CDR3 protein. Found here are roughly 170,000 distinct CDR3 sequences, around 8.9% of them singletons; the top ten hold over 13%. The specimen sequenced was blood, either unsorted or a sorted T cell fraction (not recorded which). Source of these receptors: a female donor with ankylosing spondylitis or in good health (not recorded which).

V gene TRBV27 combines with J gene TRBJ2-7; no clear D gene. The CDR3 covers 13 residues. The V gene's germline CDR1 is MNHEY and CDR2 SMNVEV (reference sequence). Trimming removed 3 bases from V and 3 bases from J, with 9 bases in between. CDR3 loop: CASSFAQSYEQYF. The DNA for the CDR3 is TGTGCCAGCAGTTTTGCACAGAGCTACGAGCAGTACTTC.

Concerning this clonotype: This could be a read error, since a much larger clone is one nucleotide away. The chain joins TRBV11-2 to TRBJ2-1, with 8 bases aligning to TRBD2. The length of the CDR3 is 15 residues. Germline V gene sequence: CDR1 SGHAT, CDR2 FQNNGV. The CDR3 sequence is CASSGEREFLNVQFF. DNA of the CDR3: TGTGCCAGCAGCGGGGAGCGGGAGTTTTTAAATGTGCAGTTCTTC.

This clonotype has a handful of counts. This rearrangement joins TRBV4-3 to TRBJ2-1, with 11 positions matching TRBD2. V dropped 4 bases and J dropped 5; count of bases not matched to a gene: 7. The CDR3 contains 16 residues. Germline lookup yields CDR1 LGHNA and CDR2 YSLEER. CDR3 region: CASSLTSGSYDNEQFF. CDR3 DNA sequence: TGCGCCAGCAGCCTAACTAGCGGGAGCTATGACAATGAGCAGTTCTTC.

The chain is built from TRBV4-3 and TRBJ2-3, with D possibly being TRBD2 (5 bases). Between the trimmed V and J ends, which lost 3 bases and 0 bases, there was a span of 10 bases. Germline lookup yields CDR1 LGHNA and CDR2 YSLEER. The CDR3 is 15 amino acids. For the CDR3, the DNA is TGCGCCAGCAGCCACTTAGCGACTAGCACAGATACGCAGTATTTT. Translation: CASSHLATSTDTQYF.

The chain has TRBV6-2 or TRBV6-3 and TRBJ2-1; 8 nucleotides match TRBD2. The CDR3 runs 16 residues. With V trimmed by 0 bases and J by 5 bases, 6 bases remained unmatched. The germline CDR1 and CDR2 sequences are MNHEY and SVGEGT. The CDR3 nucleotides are TGTGCCAGCAGTTACTCCACGGGAGGGCGAAACAATGAGCAGTTCTTC. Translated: CASSYSTGGRNNEQFF.

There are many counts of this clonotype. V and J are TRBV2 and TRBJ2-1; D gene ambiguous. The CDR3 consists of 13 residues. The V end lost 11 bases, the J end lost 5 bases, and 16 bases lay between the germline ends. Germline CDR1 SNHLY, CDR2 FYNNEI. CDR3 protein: CASNGRKDNEQFF. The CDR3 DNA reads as TGTGCCTCTAACGGGCGGAAAGACAATGAGCAGTTCTTC.

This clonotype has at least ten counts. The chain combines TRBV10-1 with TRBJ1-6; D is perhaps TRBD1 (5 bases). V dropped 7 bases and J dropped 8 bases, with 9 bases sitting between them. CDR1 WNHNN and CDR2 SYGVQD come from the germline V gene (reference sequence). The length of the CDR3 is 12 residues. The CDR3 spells CASTARDSPLHF. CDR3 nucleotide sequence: TGCGCCAGCACCGCCAGGGATTCACCCCTCCACTTT.

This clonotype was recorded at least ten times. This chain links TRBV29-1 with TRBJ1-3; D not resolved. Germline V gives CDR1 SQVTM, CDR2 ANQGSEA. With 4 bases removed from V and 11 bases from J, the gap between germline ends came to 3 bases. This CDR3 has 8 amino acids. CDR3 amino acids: CSVGSIYF. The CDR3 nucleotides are TGCAGCGTTGGTTCCATATATTTT.

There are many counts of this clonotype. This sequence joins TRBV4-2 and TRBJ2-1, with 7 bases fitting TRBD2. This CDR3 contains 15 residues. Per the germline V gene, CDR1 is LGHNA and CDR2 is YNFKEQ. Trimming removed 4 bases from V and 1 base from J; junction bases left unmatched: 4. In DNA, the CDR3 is TGTGCCAGCAGCCCTCTAGCGGTTTCCTACAATGAGCAGTTCTTC. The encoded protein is CASSPLAVSYNEQFF.

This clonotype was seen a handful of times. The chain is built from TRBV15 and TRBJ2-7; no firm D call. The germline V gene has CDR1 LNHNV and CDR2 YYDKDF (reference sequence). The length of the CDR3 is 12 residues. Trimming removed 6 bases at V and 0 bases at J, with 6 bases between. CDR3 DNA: TGTGCCACCAGGGGCTACTCCTACGAGCAGTACTTC. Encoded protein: CATRGYSYEQYF.

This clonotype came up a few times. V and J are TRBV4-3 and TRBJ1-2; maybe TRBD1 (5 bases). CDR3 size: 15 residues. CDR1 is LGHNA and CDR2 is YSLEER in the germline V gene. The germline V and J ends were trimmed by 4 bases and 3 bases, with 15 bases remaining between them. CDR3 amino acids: CASSLSRGGYYGYTF. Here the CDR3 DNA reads TGCGCCAGCAGCCTCTCCCGTGGGGGATACTATGGCTACACCTTC.

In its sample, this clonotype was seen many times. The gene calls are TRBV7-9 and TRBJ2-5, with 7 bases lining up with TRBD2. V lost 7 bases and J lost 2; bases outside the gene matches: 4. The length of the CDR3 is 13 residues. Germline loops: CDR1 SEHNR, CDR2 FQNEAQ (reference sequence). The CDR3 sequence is CASTRGEQETQYF. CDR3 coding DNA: TGTGCCAGCACCCGGGGGGAGCAAGAGACCCAGTACTTC. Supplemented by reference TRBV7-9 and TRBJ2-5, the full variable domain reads DTGVSQNPRHKITKRGQNVTFRCDPISEHNRLYWYRQTLGQGPEFLTYFQNEAQLEKSRLLSDRFSAERPKGSFSTLEIQRTEQGDSAMYLCASTRGEQETQYFGPGTRLLVL.

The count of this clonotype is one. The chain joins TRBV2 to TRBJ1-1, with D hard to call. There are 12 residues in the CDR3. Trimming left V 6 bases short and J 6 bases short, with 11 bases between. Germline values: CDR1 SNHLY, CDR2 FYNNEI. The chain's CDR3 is CASRKEGPEAFF. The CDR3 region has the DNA TGTGCCAGCAGAAAGGAGGGCCCTGAAGCTTTCTTT. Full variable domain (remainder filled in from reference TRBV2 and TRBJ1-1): EPEVTQTPSHQVTQMGQEVILRCVPISNHLYFYWYRQILGQKVEFLVSFYNNEISEKSEIFDDQFSVERPDGSNFTLKIRSTKLEDSAMYFCASRKEGPEAFFGQGTRLTVV.

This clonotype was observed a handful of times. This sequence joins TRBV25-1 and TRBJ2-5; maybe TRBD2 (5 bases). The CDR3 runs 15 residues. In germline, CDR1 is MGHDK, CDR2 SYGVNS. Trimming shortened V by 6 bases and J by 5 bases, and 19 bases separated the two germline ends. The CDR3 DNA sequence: TGTGCCAGCAGATTTTGGTATCGGGAATGGGAGACCCAGTACTTC. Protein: CASRFWYREWETQYF.

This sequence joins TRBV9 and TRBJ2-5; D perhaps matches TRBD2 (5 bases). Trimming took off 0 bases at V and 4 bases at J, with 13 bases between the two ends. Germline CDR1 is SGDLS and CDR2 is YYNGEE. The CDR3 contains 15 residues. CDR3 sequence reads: CASSVGWELRETQYF. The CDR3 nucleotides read TGTGCCAGCAGCGTAGGGTGGGAGCTTCGAGAGACCCAGTACTTC.

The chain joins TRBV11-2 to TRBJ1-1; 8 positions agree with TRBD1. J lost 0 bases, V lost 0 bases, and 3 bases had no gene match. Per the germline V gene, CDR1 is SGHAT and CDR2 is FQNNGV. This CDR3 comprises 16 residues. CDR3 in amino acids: CASSLDRTGMNTEAFF. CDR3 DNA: TGTGCCAGCAGCTTAGATAGGACAGGGATGAACACTGAAGCTTTCTTT. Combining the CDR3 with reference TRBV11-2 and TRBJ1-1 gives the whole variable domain EAGVAQSPRYKIIEKRQSVAFWCNPISGHATLYWYQQILGQGPKLLIQFQNNGVVDDSQLPKDRFSAERLKGVDSTLKIQPAKLEDSAVYLCASSLDRTGMNTEAFFGQGTRLTVV.

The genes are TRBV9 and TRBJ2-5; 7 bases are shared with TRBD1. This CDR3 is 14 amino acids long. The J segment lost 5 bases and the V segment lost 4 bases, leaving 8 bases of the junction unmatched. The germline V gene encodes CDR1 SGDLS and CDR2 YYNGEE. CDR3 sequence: CASSPQGERETQYF. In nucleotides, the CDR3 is TGTGCCAGCAGCCCTCAGGGGGAGCGGGAGACCCAGTACTTC.

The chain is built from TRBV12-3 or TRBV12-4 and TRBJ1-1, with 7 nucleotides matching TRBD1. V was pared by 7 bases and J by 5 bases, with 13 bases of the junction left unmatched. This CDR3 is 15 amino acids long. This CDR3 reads CASKALTGKGTEAFF. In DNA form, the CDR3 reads TGTGCCAGCAAAGCCTTGACAGGGAAGGGGACTGAAGCTTTCTTT.

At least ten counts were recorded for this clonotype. This CDR3 reads CASSSGQGAPGYTF. CDR3 bases: TGTGCCAGCAGTTCTGGACAGGGGGCGCCTGGCTACACCTTC. The chain has TRBV5-5 and TRBJ1-2, with 11 bases fitting TRBD1. The CDR3 has 14 amino acids. J lost 7 bases, V lost 5 bases, and 7 bases had no gene match. Germline CDR1 reads SGHKS; CDR2 reads YYEKEE (reference sequence).

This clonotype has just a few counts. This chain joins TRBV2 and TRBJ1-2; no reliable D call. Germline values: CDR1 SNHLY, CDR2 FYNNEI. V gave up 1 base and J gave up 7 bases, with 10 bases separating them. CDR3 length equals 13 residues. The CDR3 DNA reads TGTGCCAGCAGTGAAGGGGGTTCCGTTGGCTACACCTTC. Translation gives CASSEGGSVGYTF.

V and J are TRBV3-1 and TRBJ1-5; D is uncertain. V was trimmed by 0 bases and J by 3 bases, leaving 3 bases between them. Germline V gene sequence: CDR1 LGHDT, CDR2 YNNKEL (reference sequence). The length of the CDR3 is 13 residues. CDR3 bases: TGTGCCAGCAGCCAAGAACCCAATCAGCCCCAGCATTTT. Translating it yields CASSQEPNQPQHF.

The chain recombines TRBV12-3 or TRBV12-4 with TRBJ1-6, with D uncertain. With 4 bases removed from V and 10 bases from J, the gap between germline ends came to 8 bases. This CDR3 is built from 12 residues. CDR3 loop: CASSYDRSPLHF. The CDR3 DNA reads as TGTGCCAGCAGTTATGACCGGTCACCCCTCCACTTT.

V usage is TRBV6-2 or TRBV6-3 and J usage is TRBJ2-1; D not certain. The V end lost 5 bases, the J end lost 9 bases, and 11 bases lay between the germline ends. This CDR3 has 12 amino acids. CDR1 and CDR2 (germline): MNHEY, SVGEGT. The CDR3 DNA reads TGTGCCAGCAGTATACTTCCCGGTGAGCAGTTCTTC. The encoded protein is CASSILPGEQFF.

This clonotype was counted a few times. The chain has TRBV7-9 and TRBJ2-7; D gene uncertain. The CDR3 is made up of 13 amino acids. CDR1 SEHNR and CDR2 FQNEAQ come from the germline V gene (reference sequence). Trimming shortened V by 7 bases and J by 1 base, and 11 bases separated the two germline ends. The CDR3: CASTPAASYEQYF. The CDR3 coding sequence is TGTGCCAGCACCCCGGCGGCGTCCTACGAGCAGTACTTC.